Detailed here is one TCR beta chain. TCRdb derives one entry per CDR3 protein from the 5' RACE reads, leaving out DNA. Its listing shows some 400,000 distinct CDR3 sequences. This entry is derived from a study of monozygotic twins with inflammatory bowel disease. CDR3 length equals 14 residues. Germline V gives CDR1 MDHEN, CDR2 SYDVKM. The sample consisted of blood. The TCR originated in a human donor with ulcerative colitis or Crohn's disease, or a healthy co-twin of an affected twin (not recorded which). J is TRBJ2-4 and V is TRBV28; TCRdb's D call, TRBD2, is unchecked because there is no DNA. This chain's CDR3 is CASSIRGGGNIQYF.